The 25 T cell receptor beta chains below come from one sample, sequenced in a study of vaccination and CD4 T cells after COVID-19 (dated by TCRdb to between 2021 and 2024). No cognate antigen is known for these TCRs. The library was obtained by PCR. TCRdb shows the sequencer as Illumina iSeq 100. At the Johns Hopkins FTIC core, DNA from the cultured CD4+ T cells underwent TCR sequencing with the Oncomine TCR Beta short-read assay. The raw public data were reprocessed by TCRdb itself: fastp quality trimming at Q25, MiXCR clonotype calling, in-frame beta chains only. Each entry merges the rows of one CDR3 protein and shows their most common DNA and genes. A total of roughly 11,000 distinct CDR3 sequences appear in this sample, 64% of them only once. The top ten hold around 14% of the sample. Read against the paper, the sample's treatment or condition label means: roughly 10-day PBMC culture with coronavirus spike peptide pools or control peptides (ViraFEST assay).

Sample: CD4+ T cells from blood, cultured in vitro. Receptors were obtained from a human donor who had recovered from COVID-19.

V is TRBV7-2 and J is TRBJ1-1, with D tentatively TRBD1 (6 bases). V was clipped by 1 base and J by 5 bases, with 11 bases between them. Germline CDR1 SGHTA, CDR2 FQGNSA. The CDR3 has 14 amino acids. CDR3 sequence: CASSLDGGPTEAFF. The CDR3 bases are TGTGCCAGCAGCTTAGACGGGGGGCCGACTGAAGCTTTCTTT. The complete variable domain, with remaining parts taken from reference TRBV7-2 and TRBJ1-1, reads GAGVSQSPSNKVTEKGKDVELRCDPISGHTALYWYRQSLGQGLEFLIYFQGNSAPDKSGLPSDRFSAERTGGSVSTLTIQRTQQEDSAVYLCASSLDGGPTEAFFGQGTRLTVV.

Only one count was recorded for this clonotype. The V gene is TRBV20-1, the J gene TRBJ2-7; 7 bases are shared with TRBD2. The CDR3 has 15 amino acids. The V segment lost 5 bases and the J segment 4 bases; nucleotides outside the gene matches: 14. The germline CDR1 and CDR2 sequences are DFQATT and SNEGSKA (reference sequence). CDR3 loop: CSAAPMGGGVYEQYF. CDR3 nucleotides: TGCAGTGCTGCCCCGATGGGGGGAGGGGTGTACGAGCAGTACTTC.

The chain carries TRBV27 and TRBJ1-1, with D maybe TRBD1 (5 bases). V lost 3 bases and J 5 bases, leaving 13 bases between the germline ends. CDR3 size: 14 residues. Germline assignment: CDR1 MNHEY and CDR2 SMNVEV (reference sequence). CDR3 protein: CASSFNQGETEAFF. In DNA form, the CDR3 reads TGTGCCAGCAGTTTTAATCAAGGGGAGACTGAAGCTTTCTTT.

The chain employs TRBV20-1 and TRBJ2-7, with 7 nucleotides matching TRBD1. This CDR3 is 15 amino acids long. Germline lookup yields CDR1 DFQATT and CDR2 SNEGSKA (reference sequence). V was clipped by 4 bases and J by 4 bases; unmatched bases: 13. The DNA of the CDR3 is TGCAGTGCTACCATAAGCGCAGGGGGAGCGTACGAGCAGTACTTC. Translated: CSATISAGGAYEQYF.

This clonotype was picked up one time. The chain combines TRBV20-1 with TRBJ2-5; TRBD2 might be the D (6 bases). The CDR3 loop spans 13 amino acids. The V and J ends lost 4 bases and 1 base respectively, with 10 bases between them. Germline values: CDR1 DFQATT, CDR2 SNEGSKA (reference sequence). In DNA form, the CDR3 reads TGCAGTGCTACGTCAGCGGGCCAAGAGACCCAGTACTTC. Protein: CSATSAGQETQYF.

The chain recombines TRBV11-3 with TRBJ2-5; 7 nucleotides agree with TRBD1. Germline-derived CDR1 and CDR2 are SGHNT and YENEEA. This CDR3 comprises 14 residues. V gave up 3 bases and J gave up 5 bases; unmatched junction bases: 6. The chain's CDR3 is CASSLTGQAETQYF. In DNA, the CDR3 is TGTGCCAGCAGCTTGACTGGACAGGCGGAGACCCAGTACTTC.

The chain employs TRBV4-3 and TRBJ1-1, with 7 nucleotides matching TRBD1. The CDR3 runs to 17 residues. Unmatched junction bases numbered 16, after V lost 3 bases and J lost 6 bases. Germline assignment: CDR1 LGHNA and CDR2 YSLEER. CDR3 sequence (DNA): TGCGCCAGCAGCCAGGACATACAGGGGTGGACGATAGCTGAAGCTTTCTTT. Translating gives CASSQDIQGWTIAEAFF.

The gene calls are TRBV7-2 and TRBJ1-5, with 8 bases lining up with TRBD1. The junction had 4 bases not matched to a gene; V was cut back by 1 base and J by 2 bases. This CDR3 is 16 amino acids long. Looked up from germline, CDR1 is SGHTA and CDR2 is FQGNSA. The DNA of the CDR3 is TGTGCCAGCAGCTTAGGAACGGGACAGGGCAATCAGCCCCAGCATTTT. Its protein product is CASSLGTGQGNQPQHF.

The chain employs TRBV10-3 and TRBJ1-6; D unclear. Germline V gene sequence: CDR1 ENHRY, CDR2 SYGVKD. Trimming took off 0 bases at V and 3 bases at J, with 6 bases between the two ends. This CDR3 is 15 amino acids long. The chain's CDR3 is CAISESNGYNSPLHF. The CDR3 nucleotides are TGTGCCATCAGTGAGTCTAACGGCTATAATTCACCCCTCCACTTT.

The rearrangement uses TRBV5-1 and TRBJ2-1, with TRBD1 matching 12 bases. The CDR3 is 16 residues long. Germline V gene sequence: CDR1 SGHRS, CDR2 YFSETQ. The V gene end was trimmed by 7 bases and the J gene end by 5 bases; junction bases not matched to a gene: 10. This CDR3 reads CASFAGTGGRNNEQFF. The CDR3 nucleotides are TGCGCCAGCTTCGCCGGGACAGGGGGCCGTAACAATGAGCAGTTCTTC.

In this sample, this clonotype turned up a few times. The rearrangement uses TRBV20-1 and TRBJ2-7, with 7 nucleotides matching TRBD1. The CDR3 totals 21 residues. V shed 5 bases, J shed 2 bases, and the junction held 30 bases outside the gene matches. CDR1 is DFQATT, CDR2 SNEGSKA, per germline (reference sequence). CDR3 loop: CSALRPRPGQQAVAITYEQYF. In nucleotides, the CDR3 is TGCAGTGCTCTCCGTCCCCGACCGGGACAGCAAGCCGTAGCTATCACCTACGAGCAGTACTTC.

This chain joins TRBV7-9 and TRBJ2-5, with D uncertain. Germline V gene sequence: CDR1 SEHNR, CDR2 FQNEAQ (reference sequence). Trimming pared 1 base from V and 5 bases from J, leaving 11 bases between. This CDR3 has 14 amino acids. CDR3 nucleotides: TGTGCCAGCAGCTTAGAGCCCTCCCGGGAGACCCAGTACTTC. Its protein is CASSLEPSRETQYF.

The CDR3 region has the DNA TGTGCCAGCAGCTTTTCGACTAACGATGAGCAGTTCTTC. Protein product: CASSFSTNDEQFF. This chain links TRBV7-9 with TRBJ2-1; possibly TRBD2 for D (5 bases). Trimming cost V 3 bases and J 8 bases, with 11 bases left between them. This CDR3 region has 13 residues. CDR1 is SEHNR and CDR2 is FQNEAQ in the germline V gene (reference sequence).

This rearrangement joins TRBV19 to TRBJ1-2, with D perhaps matching TRBD1 (6 bases). Germline V lookup: CDR1 LNHDA, CDR2 SQIVND (reference sequence). V was shortened by 6 bases and J by 4 bases, with 12 bases between the two germline ends. The CDR3 has 13 residues. The CDR3 sequence is CASRGAGGYGYTF. The CDR3 DNA follows: TGTGCCAGTAGGGGGGCAGGAGGCTATGGCTACACCTTC.

V usage is TRBV6-2 or TRBV6-3 and J usage is TRBJ1-2, with 10 bases fitting TRBD1. From germline, CDR1 is MNHEY and CDR2 SVGEGT. This CDR3 comprises 15 residues. Trimming at V came to 6 bases and at J to 4 bases, leaving 8 bases not matched to a gene. The CDR3 bases are TGTGCCAGCAGCCCCGGGACAGGGGTATCCTATGGCTACACCTTC. The encoded protein is CASSPGTGVSYGYTF.

This chain links TRBV20-1 with TRBJ1-1, with D hard to call. This CDR3 is 13 amino acids long. From germline, CDR1 is DFQATT and CDR2 SNEGSKA (reference sequence). V lost 1 base, J lost 6 bases, and 12 bases lay in between. The CDR3 region has the DNA TGCAGTGCTAGAGGTTCCGGGTTGTCTGAAGCTTTCTTT. This gives the protein CSARGSGLSEAFF.

The gene calls are TRBV7-8 and TRBJ2-1; TRBD1 might be the D (5 bases). The end of the DNA is better explained by TRBJ2-7, so the J call may be wrong. The germline V gene encodes CDR1 SGHVS and CDR2 FQNEAQ. CDR3 length: 14 residues. The CDR3 coding sequence is TGTGCCAGCAGCTTAGACCTATTTTCAGGGGAGCAGTACTTC. Protein: CASSLDLFSGEQYF.

This chain uses TRBV6-4 with TRBJ1-1; a weak D match, TRBD1 (6 bases). The CDR3 has 16 residues. Germline CDR1 and CDR2: MRHNA and SNTAGT. Trimming shortened V by 6 bases and J by 0 bases, and 17 bases separated the two germline ends. This CDR3 reads CASRPGDRGLNTEAFF. The CDR3, as DNA: TGTGCCAGCAGGCCGGGCGATAGGGGGTTGAACACTGAAGCTTTCTTT.

The V gene is TRBV27, the J gene TRBJ1-6, with TRBD1 matching over 8 bases. This CDR3 region has 15 residues. Losses at the gene ends were 6 bases for V and 8 bases for J; bases not matched to a gene: 9. Germline V gene lookup returns CDR1 MNHEY and CDR2 SMNVEV (reference sequence). CDR3 amino acids: CASRSWTGSDSPLHF. In DNA form, the CDR3 reads TGTGCCAGCAGGTCCTGGACAGGGTCAGATTCACCCCTCCACTTT.

The chain has TRBV20-1 and TRBJ2-7, with TRBD2 matching 7 bases. Germline trimming cut 6 bases from V and 1 base from J; bases unmatched to any gene: 6. This CDR3 comprises 13 residues. Germline CDR1 DFQATT, CDR2 SNEGSKA (reference sequence). CDR3 amino acids: CSALHGGSYEQYF. In nucleotides, the CDR3 is TGCAGTGCACTACACGGGGGGTCCTACGAGCAGTACTTC.

This clonotype was counted between two and nine times. The rearrangement joins TRBV20-1 to TRBJ1-6; no reliable D call. V was clipped by 3 bases and J by 0 bases, with 9 bases between them. CDR1 is DFQATT and CDR2 is SNEGSKA in the germline V gene (reference sequence). The CDR3 extends over 15 amino acids. The CDR3 region is CSASPGSSYNSPLHF. The CDR3 bases are TGCAGTGCTAGTCCCGGCAGCTCCTATAATTCACCCCTCCACTTT.

The chain is built from TRBV7-2 and TRBJ2-3; D gene uncertain. Per germline, CDR1 SGHTA and CDR2 FQGNSA. This CDR3 is built from 12 residues. The V end was cut by 5 bases, the J end by 2 bases, with 5 bases between. The CDR3 region has the DNA TGTGCCAGCAGCCAGGCCACAGATACGCAGTATTTT. Encoded protein: CASSQATDTQYF.

This chain connects TRBV7-2 to TRBJ1-3; D uncertain. This CDR3 spans 17 amino acids. The V and J ends lost 2 bases and 0 bases respectively, with 14 bases between them. Germline V CDR1 and CDR2: SGHTA, FQGNSA. CDR3 nucleotide sequence: TGTGCCAGCAGCTTAAACCCCCTGGCAACCTCTGGAAACACCATATATTTT. Translation gives CASSLNPLATSGNTIYF.

This clonotype turned up a few times. The rearrangement joins TRBV7-2 to TRBJ2-7; D tentatively fits TRBD1 or TRBD2 (6 bases each). Germline values: CDR1 SGHTA, CDR2 FQGNSA. Trimming removed 1 base from V and 5 bases from J, with 18 bases in between. The CDR3 length is 16 residues. As DNA, the CDR3 is TGTGCCAGCAGCTTAGGTCCCCGGGGGCAGGGTGACGAGCAGTACTTC. This encodes CASSLGPRGQGDEQYF.

The V gene is TRBV7-2, the J gene TRBJ2-3, with D possibly TRBD2 on 6 matching bases. The V end lost 3 bases, the J end lost 2 bases, and 9 bases lay between the germline ends. The CDR3 is 14 amino acids. Germline values: CDR1 SGHTA, CDR2 FQGNSA. The CDR3 sequence is CASSFGGPTDTQYF. Here the CDR3 DNA reads TGTGCCAGCAGCTTCGGGGGACCCACAGATACGCAGTATTTT.